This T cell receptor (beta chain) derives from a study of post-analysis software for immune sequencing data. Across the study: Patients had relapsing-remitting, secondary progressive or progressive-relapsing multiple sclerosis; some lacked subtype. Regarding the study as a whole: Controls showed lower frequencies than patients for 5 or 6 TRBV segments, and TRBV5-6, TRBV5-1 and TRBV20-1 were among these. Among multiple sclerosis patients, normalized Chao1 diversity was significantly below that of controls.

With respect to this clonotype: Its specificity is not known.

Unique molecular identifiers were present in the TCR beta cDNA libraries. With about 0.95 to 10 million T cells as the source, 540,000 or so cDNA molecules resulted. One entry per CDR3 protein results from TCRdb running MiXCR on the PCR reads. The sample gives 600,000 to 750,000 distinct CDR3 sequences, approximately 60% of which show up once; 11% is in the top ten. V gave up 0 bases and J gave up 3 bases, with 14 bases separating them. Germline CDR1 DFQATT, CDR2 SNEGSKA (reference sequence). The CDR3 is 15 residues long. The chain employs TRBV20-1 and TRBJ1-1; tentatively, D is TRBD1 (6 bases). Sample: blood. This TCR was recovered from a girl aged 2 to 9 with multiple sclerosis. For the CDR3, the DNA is TGCAGTGCTAGAGAGGGGGCCCTAGGCCACACTGAAGCTTTCTTT. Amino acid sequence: CSAREGALGHTEAFF.